These 25 T cell receptor beta chains share one sample of origin, sequenced in a study of OX40 agonist ivuxolimab in advanced cancers. The table came from immunoSEQ multiplex PCR; TCRdb's copy has only in-frame clones and leaves some out. In the table there are some 70,000 clones, 70% to 90% of which are singletons. Sequences were derived from CD4+ or CD8+ T cells sorted from blood, sampled in a trial of the OX40 agonist ivuxolimab. All receptors come from an adult with an advanced solid tumor such as melanoma, head and neck, liver or kidney cancer.

The chain combines TRBV27 with TRBJ1-5; D not certain. The germline V and J ends were trimmed by 6 bases and 6 bases, with 21 bases remaining between them. Germline V gene sequence: CDR1 MNHEY, CDR2 SMNVEV (reference sequence). The CDR3 totals 16 residues. The DNA of the CDR3 is TGTGCCAGCAGCCGAGTCCCCCTATTGAGTTTTCAGCCCCAGCATTTT. This gives the protein CASSRVPLLSFQPQHF.

This chain joins TRBV7-2 and TRBJ2-3; the match to TRBD1 covers 8 bases. Germline V gene lookup returns CDR1 SGHTA and CDR2 FQGNSA. This CDR3 is 16 amino acids long. V lost 3 bases and J lost 1; bases outside the gene matches: 6. The CDR3 coding sequence is TGTGCCAGCAGCTTTGGGACAGGCCATCGCACAGATACGCAGTATTTT. Translated: CASSFGTGHRTDTQYF.

V is TRBV7-2 and J is TRBJ2-1; no reliable D call. This CDR3 has 16 amino acids. Germline CDR1 is SGHTA and CDR2 is FQGNSA. Trimming left V 5 bases short and J 2 bases short, with 16 bases between. CDR3 in amino acids: CASSPTPTAPYNEQFF. DNA of the CDR3: TGTGCCAGCAGCCCTACCCCAACAGCGCCCTACAATGAGCAGTTCTTC.

V usage is TRBV6-5 and J usage is TRBJ1-3; TRBD1 might be the D (6 bases). Between the trimmed V and J ends, which lost 0 bases and 0 bases, there was a span of 6 bases. CDR3 size: 15 residues. Germline CDR1 reads MNHEY; CDR2 reads SVGAGI. CDR3 amino acids: CASSYSDSSGNTIYF. CDR3 DNA: TGTGCCAGCAGTTACTCGGACAGCTCTGGAAACACCATATATTTT.

This clone was picked up a small number of times. Other DNA sequences of this sample code for an identical CDR3. The chain couples TRBV7-8 to TRBJ1-5; D is unresolved. Looked up from germline, CDR1 is SGHVS and CDR2 is FQNEAQ. V was clipped by 1 base and J by 4 bases, with 5 bases between them. The CDR3 extends over 13 amino acids. The CDR3 DNA reads TGTGCCAGCAGCTTAGGGTTTAATCAGCCCCAGCATTTT. It translates to CASSLGFNQPQHF.

The rearrangement uses TRBV5-1 and TRBJ1-4; D unclear. Per the germline V gene, CDR1 is SGHRS and CDR2 is YFSETQ. The CDR3 is 17 amino acids. The ends were cut back, 1 base at V and 7 bases at J, with 20 bases in the middle. DNA for the CDR3: TGCGCCAGCAGCTTGAAGGTTGGGGAGGGCACGGGTGAAAAACTGTTTTTT. This codes for CASSLKVGEGTGEKLFF.

The chain is built from TRBV6-6 and TRBJ2-6; D is unresolved. V was trimmed by 6 bases and J by 0 bases, leaving 6 bases between them. Germline V gene lookup returns CDR1 MNHNY and CDR2 SVGAGI (reference sequence). This CDR3 is built from 14 residues. This CDR3 is CASSHSSGANVLTF. The CDR3 nucleotides read TGTGCCAGCAGCCATAGCTCTGGGGCCAACGTCCTGACTTTC.

The chain combines TRBV7-3 with TRBJ2-1; D is unclear. Germline CDR1 SGHTA, CDR2 FQGTGA. This CDR3 contains 14 residues. The germline V and J ends were trimmed by 1 base and 6 bases, with 10 bases remaining between them. The CDR3: CASSLSYPPNEQFF. In DNA form, the CDR3 reads TGTGCCAGCAGCTTAAGTTACCCACCCAATGAGCAGTTCTTC.

The J gene is TRBJ2-3, the V gene TRBV5-1; weak D call: TRBD1 (6 bases). Germline V lookup: CDR1 SGHRS, CDR2 YFSETQ. V lost 5 bases to trimming and J lost 0 bases, with 19 bases between them. The CDR3 runs 17 residues. In nucleotides, the CDR3 is TGCGCCAGCAGTACGGGGACACCTCAATCTAGCACAGATACGCAGTATTTT. Encoded protein: CASSTGTPQSSTDTQYF.

The chain links TRBV19 to TRBJ1-5, with unresolved D. CDR1 LNHDA and CDR2 SQIVND come from the germline V gene (reference sequence). The CDR3 is 14 residues long. V was pared by 3 bases and J by 6 bases, with 12 bases between. The CDR3 DNA follows: TGTGCCAGTAGTATTTTTGAATCTTTTCAGCCCCAGCATTTT. It encodes CASSIFESFQPQHF.

This clone appeared a single time. The chain is built from TRBV6-6 and TRBJ2-2, with 8 bases fitting TRBD2. The V gene's germline CDR1 is MNHNY and CDR2 SVGAGI (reference sequence). J was trimmed by 5 bases and V by 7 bases; bases with no gene match: 6. The length of the CDR3 is 14 residues. The CDR3 DNA reads TGTGCCAGCATTCGCAGCGGGAGAACCGGGGAGCTGTTTTTT. As protein: CASIRSGRTGELFF.

J is TRBJ2-2 and V is TRBV30; 8 bases are a match to TRBD2. Trimming cost V 3 bases and J 6 bases; bases outside gene matches: 9. The CDR3 is 15 residues long. Germline V gene sequence: CDR1 GTSNPN, CDR2 SVGIG (reference sequence). The DNA for the CDR3 is TGTGCCTGGAGGAGAGGGGGGACTAGTCCCGGGGAGCTGTTTTTT. It codes for CAWRRGGTSPGELFF.

DNA of the CDR3: TGTGCCAGCAGCTTGGAGACTAGCGGGAGGGCCTACGAGCAGTACTTC. Translation gives CASSLETSGRAYEQYF. This chain uses TRBV5-5 with TRBJ2-7; 14 bases fit TRBD2. CDR1 and CDR2 from the germline V gene are SGHKS and YYEKEE (reference sequence). V trimming: 0 bases; J trimming: 2 bases; junction bases outside the gene matches: 1. The CDR3 contains 16 residues.

The V and J genes are TRBV6-1 and TRBJ2-3, with a weak D call TRBD2 (6 bases). This CDR3 has 17 residues. V was trimmed by 4 bases and J by 0 bases, leaving 17 bases between them. Germline V gene lookup returns CDR1 MNHNS and CDR2 SASEGT. In DNA, the CDR3 is TGTGCCAGCAGTGTCCGCCGGGCTAGCGTGAGCACAGATACGCAGTATTTT. It codes for CASSVRRASVSTDTQYF.

This clone showed up just once. V is TRBV4-2 and J is TRBJ2-7, with TRBD2 as a possible D gene (6 bases). The germline V and J ends were trimmed by 1 base and 7 bases, with 14 bases remaining between them. This CDR3 is 14 amino acids long. Germline V lookup: CDR1 LGHNA, CDR2 YNFKEQ. CDR3 residues: CASSQGVGGQEQYF. DNA for the CDR3: TGTGCCAGCAGCCAAGGGGTGGGAGGTCAAGAGCAGTACTTC.

A remark on this clone: With a much larger clone just one base away, this may be a read error. V and J are TRBV5-1 and TRBJ1-2; D ambiguous. This CDR3 is 14 amino acids long. The germline V and J ends were trimmed by 4 bases and 8 bases, with 18 bases remaining between them. Looked up from germline, CDR1 is SGHRS and CDR2 is YFSETQ. This CDR3 is CASSPRERPGGYTF. The CDR3 DNA reads TGCGCCAGCAGCCCCCGGGAGAGACCGGGAGGCTACACCTTC.

In this sample, this clone turned up a few times. The gene calls are TRBV6-5 and TRBJ1-1; D gene ambiguous. The CDR3 sequence is 15 residues long. Germline CDR1 and CDR2: MNHEY and SVGAGI. V was clipped by 4 bases and J by 1 base, with 13 bases between them. Written as DNA, the CDR3 is TGTGCCAGCAGTTTCGAAGTAAACCCGAACACTGAAGCTTTCTTT. Its translation is CASSFEVNPNTEAFF.

The chain carries TRBV18 and TRBJ1-1; 9 bases align to TRBD1. V gave up 3 bases and J gave up 5 bases; unmatched junction bases: 13. The CDR3 is 17 amino acids. In germline, CDR1 is KGHSH, CDR2 LQKENI. The CDR3 nucleotides are TGTGCCAGCTCACCTCTCGGGACAGGGATGGGAATGACTGAAGCTTTCTTT. It translates to CASSPLGTGMGMTEAFF.

This clone showed up just once. V is TRBV7-9 and J is TRBJ2-5; D perhaps matches TRBD1 (6 bases). Trimming cost V 0 bases and J 4 bases, with 12 bases left between them. The CDR3 spans 15 residues. The germline CDR1 and CDR2 sequences are SEHNR and FQNEAQ (reference sequence). The CDR3, as DNA: TGTGCCAGCAGCTTAGCGTATCGCAGGGGAGAGACCCAGTACTTC. Its translation: CASSLAYRRGETQYF.

The chain combines TRBV7-2 with TRBJ2-4; D is possibly TRBD2 (5 bases). Looked up from germline, CDR1 is SGHTA and CDR2 is FQGNSA. The CDR3 extends over 14 amino acids. V lost 1 base to trimming and J lost 6 bases, with 10 bases between them. The CDR3 region has the DNA TGTGCCAGCAGCTTAGTGGGCAGCGGAAACATTCAGTACTTC. The encoded protein is CASSLVGSGNIQYF.

CDR3 loop: CATSPRDFYNEQFF. Here the CDR3 DNA reads TGTGCCACCAGCCCCCGGGACTTTTACAATGAGCAGTTCTTC. V is TRBV15 and J is TRBJ2-1, with D possibly matching TRBD2 (6 bases). This CDR3 contains 14 residues. Germline V CDR1 and CDR2: LNHNV, YYDKDF (reference sequence). V lost 5 bases and J lost 4, with 12 bases in between.

This clone was seen a few times. The J gene is TRBJ2-2, the V gene TRBV6-4; 9 bases line up with TRBD1. The CDR3 has 14 residues. Germline CDR1 reads MRHNA; CDR2 reads SNTAGT. V lost 6 bases and J lost 3; bases outside the gene matches: 2. DNA of the CDR3: TGTGCCAGCAGGACAGGGGGTGACACCGGGGAGCTGTTTTTT. This gives the protein CASRTGGDTGELFF.

The CDR3 protein is CASSLDSTYEQYF. In nucleotides, the CDR3 is TGTGCCAGCAGCCTCGACTCAACCTACGAGCAGTACTTC. The chain carries TRBV7-9 and TRBJ2-7; no definite D call. Trimming took off 5 bases at V and 2 bases at J, with 10 bases between the two ends. The CDR3 runs 13 residues. Germline CDR1 and CDR2: SEHNR and FQNEAQ (reference sequence).

This CDR3 reads CAWSRKGAGQGGYEQYF. The CDR3 nucleotides are TGTGCCTGGAGTAGAAAAGGGGCCGGACAGGGAGGCTACGAGCAGTACTTC. V gene TRBV30 combines with J gene TRBJ2-7; 8 bases agree with TRBD1. From germline, CDR1 is GTSNPN and CDR2 SVGIG (reference sequence). V lost 2 bases, J lost 3 bases, and 15 bases stayed unmatched. The CDR3 consists of 17 residues.

This clone was counted only a few times. The chain employs TRBV21-1 and TRBJ1-5. TRBV21-1 is listed as a pseudogene. This CDR3 region has 16 residues. The CDR3: CASSPPGVVGNQPQHF. CDR3 nucleotide sequence: TGTGCCAGCAGCCCGCCGGGAGTGGTGGGCAATCAGCCCCAGCATTTT.